These 29 T cell receptor beta chains were sequenced from one sample in a study of cytomegalovirus exposure and HLA in healthy donors (dated by TCRdb to 2015 to 2018). Libraries were prepared through the immunoSEQ multiplex PCR assay. A mixture of 60 forward primers for TCR Vbeta segments and 13 reverse primers for TCR Jbeta segments was used in the multiplex PCR. As stored in TCRdb, this immuneACCESS dataset retains in-frame rearrangements with V and J assigned. A fraction of the clones does not appear; measured against another copy, unresolved V genes explain less than half of the discrepancy, and the remainder lacks a known reason. The sample records some 170,000 clones, approximately 80% of which are singletons. The ten largest clonotypes hold roughly 1.7% of the sample. The source material was PBMCs. These receptors were collected from a woman younger than 45 in good health and CMV-seronegative.

The chain links TRBV5-4 to TRBJ1-2, with TRBD1 identical over 12 bases. Looked up from germline, CDR1 is SGHNT and CDR2 is YYREEE (reference sequence). V lost 2 bases and J lost 6; bases outside the gene matches: 8. The CDR3 spans 16 residues. This CDR3 is CASSFRDRGRENGYTF. CDR3 DNA sequence: TGTGCCAGCAGCTTCCGGGACAGGGGGCGCGAGAATGGCTACACCTTC.

In DNA form, the CDR3 reads TGTGCCAGCAGAATTACAGGGTGCGGAGCTTTCTTT. Protein: CASRITGCGAFF. The chain links TRBV6-1 to TRBJ1-1, with D possibly TRBD1 on 6 matching bases. CDR3 size: 12 residues. The V end lost 6 bases, the J end lost 10 bases, and 15 bases lay between the germline ends. Per germline, CDR1 MNHNS and CDR2 SASEGT.

The genes are TRBV5-4 and TRBJ2-3; 15 bases agree with TRBD2. This CDR3 contains 19 residues. V lost 4 bases and J lost 4; bases outside the gene matches: 13. Germline CDR1 SGHNT, CDR2 YYREEE (reference sequence). The CDR3 region is CASSGNGLAGGPGSDTQYF. The CDR3 bases are TGTGCCAGCAGCGGGAATGGACTAGCGGGAGGGCCAGGGTCAGATACGCAGTATTTT. The variable domain in full, completed from reference TRBV5-4 and TRBJ2-3, reads ETGVTQSPTHLIKTRGQQVTLRCSSQSGHNTVSWYQQALGQGPQFIFQYYREEENGRGNFPPRFSGLQFPNYSSELNVNALELDDSALYLCASSGNGLAGGPGSDTQYFGPGTRLTVL.

V usage is TRBV18 and J usage is TRBJ1-1; D is unclear. CDR3 size: 13 residues. CDR1 is KGHSH and CDR2 is LQKENI in the germline V gene. V shed 5 bases and J shed 1 base, with 8 bases lying between them. The CDR3 loop reads CASSATPNTEAFF. CDR3 coding DNA: TGTGCCAGCTCAGCCACTCCGAACACTGAAGCTTTCTTT.

The chain employs TRBV30 and TRBJ2-5; 8 bases line up with TRBD1. The DNA end lines up better with TRBJ2-7; the J call may be wrong. This CDR3 has 13 amino acids. The germline V gene encodes CDR1 GTSNPN and CDR2 SVGIG (reference sequence). In DNA, the CDR3 is TGTGCCTGGACCCCCAGGGGGCGGTACGAGCAGTACTTC. Translating it yields CAWTPRGRYEQYF.

The chain has TRBV7-3 and TRBJ2-1, with 7 bases fitting TRBD2. The CDR3 has 14 amino acids. Germline CDR1 reads SGHTA; CDR2 reads FQGTGA. The V gene end was trimmed by 4 bases and the J gene end by 6 bases; junction bases not matched to a gene: 6. In DNA form, the CDR3 reads TGTGCCAGCAGCTGGGCAGGGAGGGGCAATGAGCAGTTCTTC. Its translation: CASSWAGRGNEQFF. Using reference TRBV7-3 and TRBJ2-1 for the parts outside the CDR3, the full variable domain is GAGVSQTPSNKVTEKGKYVELRCDPISGHTALYWYRQSLGQGPEFLIYFQGTGAADDSGLPNDRFFAVRPEGSVSTLKIQRTERGDSAVYLCASSWAGRGNEQFFGPGTRLTVL.

As concerns this clone: Mismatch with germline at one junction end may stem from a read error. The chain is built from TRBV14 and TRBJ1-2; D may be TRBD1 (6 bases). The CDR3 has 14 residues. CDR1 and CDR2 (germline): SGHDN, FVKESK. CDR3 amino acids: CASSPGGGGYGYPF. The CDR3 DNA reads as TGTGCCAGCAGCCCCGGGGGCGGGGGCTATGGCTACCCCTTC.

This clone showed up just a few times. V usage is TRBV30 and J usage is TRBJ2-3; 9 bases map to TRBD2. Germline CDR1 is GTSNPN and CDR2 is SVGIG (reference sequence). The CDR3 is made up of 16 amino acids. The ends lost 1 base at V and 7 bases at J; junction bases unmatched: 12. CDR3 nucleotide sequence: TGTGCCTGGAGTGGTGGAGCGGGGGGAACGCGTAATACGCAGTATTTT. Translated, it gives CAWSGGAGGTRNTQYF.

The CDR3 region has the DNA TGTGCCATCAGTAAGGACAGGGATCATGGCTACACCTTC. This codes for CAISKDRDHGYTF. The V call is TRBV10-3, the J call TRBJ1-2, with TRBD1 identical over 8 bases. V shed 5 bases and J 6 bases; nucleotides not matched to a gene: 5. There are 13 residues in the CDR3. From germline, CDR1 is ENHRY and CDR2 SYGVKD.

The V call is TRBV7-2, the J call TRBJ1-2, with 7 bases that match TRBD1. J lost 8 bases, V lost 5 bases, and 11 bases had no gene match. The germline V gene has CDR1 SGHTA and CDR2 FQGNSA. The CDR3 sequence is 14 residues long. The DNA of the CDR3 is TGTGCCAGCAGCCGAAACAGGGGAGAGGTGGGCTACACCTTC. This codes for CASSRNRGEVGYTF.

This sequence joins TRBV6-5 and TRBJ2-7; D may be TRBD1 (6 bases). V lost 6 bases and J lost 2, with 11 bases in between. The CDR3 is made up of 13 amino acids. In germline, CDR1 is MNHEY, CDR2 SVGAGI. The CDR3 DNA is TGTGCCAGCAGCCGAGGACAGCCCTACGAGCAGTACTTC. Translated, it gives CASSRGQPYEQYF.

V usage is TRBV7-8 and J usage is TRBJ2-5; TRBD1 agrees at 8 bases. CDR1 is SGHVS and CDR2 is FQNEAQ in the germline V gene. V lost 5 bases to trimming and J lost 5 bases; unmatched junction nucleotides: 13. This CDR3 has 16 amino acids. This chain's CDR3 is CASSPHLRTGMETQYF. The CDR3 DNA sequence: TGTGCCAGCAGCCCCCATCTTCGGACAGGGATGGAGACCCAGTACTTC.

The rearrangement joins TRBV4-2 to TRBJ2-7, with TRBD1 identical over 7 bases. CDR3 length: 15 amino acids. J lost 4 bases, V lost 0 bases, and 6 bases had no gene match. Germline loops: CDR1 LGHNA, CDR2 YNFKEQ. The CDR3 DNA reads as TGTGCCAGCAGCCAAGAACCGGGACAGCTATACGAGCAGTACTTC. It specifies CASSQEPGQLYEQYF.

The chain carries TRBV28 and TRBJ2-5; 7 bases align to TRBD1. This CDR3 contains 13 residues. V shed 6 bases and J 0 bases; nucleotides not matched to a gene: 1. The germline CDR1 and CDR2 sequences are MDHEN and SYDVKM. The DNA of the CDR3 is TGTGCCAGCAGGGGACAGTACCAAGAGACCCAGTACTTC. Translating it yields CASRGQYQETQYF.

The chain couples TRBV4-3 to TRBJ1-4, with D tentatively TRBD1 (5 bases). Between the trimmed V and J ends, which lost 1 base and 7 bases, there was a span of 10 bases. Looked up from germline, CDR1 is LGHNA and CDR2 is YSLEER. The CDR3 has 14 amino acids. CDR3 in DNA: TGCGCCAGCAGCCAAGCGGGGGTTAGTGAAAAACTGTTTTTT. Amino acids: CASSQAGVSEKLFF.

The chain employs TRBV27 and TRBJ1-1, with a possible D match to TRBD1 (5 bases). The CDR3 is made up of 15 amino acids. Germline CDR1 is MNHEY and CDR2 is SMNVEV (reference sequence). The germline V and J ends were trimmed by 0 bases and 4 bases, with 12 bases remaining between them. The CDR3 DNA follows: TGTGCCAGCAGTTTATCGGTCGGGGGACTCACTGAAGCTTTCTTT. Translated, it gives CASSLSVGGLTEAFF.

The rearrangement links TRBV2 to TRBJ2-5; D may be TRBD1 (6 bases). The CDR3 runs 13 residues. Germline V lookup: CDR1 SNHLY, CDR2 FYNNEI. V was trimmed by 10 bases and J by 0 bases, leaving 12 bases between them. CDR3 protein: CATKGQYQETQYF. The CDR3 bases are TGTGCCACCAAAGGACAGTACCAAGAGACCCAGTACTTC.

The chain uses TRBV30 and TRBJ1-4; no reliable D call. Germline V gives CDR1 GTSNPN, CDR2 SVGIG (reference sequence). V shed 1 base and J shed 3 bases, with 15 bases lying between them. CDR3 length: 16 residues. The CDR3 DNA sequence: TGTGCCTGGAGTGGCGCCATCCACAGCTCTAATGAAAAACTGTTTTTT. It is translated as CAWSGAIHSSNEKLFF.

The chain carries TRBV7-2 and TRBJ2-7; 9 bases align to TRBD1. V gave up 5 bases and J gave up 4 bases; unmatched junction bases: 9. Germline V gene sequence: CDR1 SGHTA, CDR2 FQGNSA. The CDR3 has 15 amino acids. The DNA for the CDR3 is TGTGCCAGCAGCCCTCGAACCGGGACAGGGTACGAGCAGTACTTC. As protein: CASSPRTGTGYEQYF.

The rearrangement uses TRBV27 and TRBJ1-2; maybe TRBD1 (5 bases). V was shortened by 6 bases and J by 12 bases, with 26 bases between the two germline ends. Germline CDR1 reads MNHEY; CDR2 reads SMNVEV (reference sequence). CDR3 length equals 15 residues. The CDR3 loop is CASSLTPEVPRQNTF. CDR3 in DNA: TGTGCCAGCAGCCTTACCCCAGAGGTTCCGAGACAGAACACCTTC.

The chain employs TRBV7-8 and TRBJ1-6; 10 bases agree with TRBD1. The CDR3 contains 17 residues. Germline values: CDR1 SGHVS, CDR2 FQNEAQ. V dropped 5 bases and J dropped 10; count of bases not matched to a gene: 14. Here the CDR3 reads CASSPRELGTGASPLHF. The CDR3 bases are TGTGCCAGCAGCCCCCGCGAGCTCGGGACAGGGGCATCACCCCTCCACTTT.

This chain joins TRBV7-9 and TRBJ1-1; D gene ambiguous. The V end lost 5 bases, the J end lost 9 bases, and 22 bases lay between the germline ends. The germline gives CDR1 SEHNR, CDR2 FQNEAQ (reference sequence). The CDR3 sequence is 15 residues long. The CDR3 sequence is CASSPRVARGKKAFF. Written as DNA, the CDR3 is TGTGCCAGCAGCCCCCGGGTAGCCCGGGGTAAAAAAGCTTTCTTT. The full variable domain, rest sourced from reference TRBV7-9 and TRBJ1-1, is DTGVSQNPRHKITKRGQNVTFRCDPISEHNRLYWYRQTLGQGPEFLTYFQNEAQLEKSRLLSDRFSAERPKGSFSTLEIQRTEQGDSAMYLCASSPRVARGKKAFFGQGTRLTVV.

V is TRBV11-2 and J is TRBJ2-7; TRBD2 matches 11 bases. This CDR3 is built from 17 residues. Trimming at V came to 5 bases and at J to 3 bases, leaving 12 bases not matched to a gene. The germline V gene encodes CDR1 SGHAT and CDR2 FQNNGV. The CDR3 nucleotides read TGTGCCAGCAGCCCGCGGACTAGCGGGCGGGCGGTCTACGAGCAGTACTTC. Encoded protein: CASSPRTSGRAVYEQYF.

The rearrangement links TRBV27 to TRBJ1-1; the match to TRBD1 covers 10 bases. With 5 bases clipped from V and 10 bases from J, the junction kept 7 bases outside the gene matches. Germline V gene data show CDR1 as MNHEY and CDR2 as SMNVEV (reference sequence). The CDR3 sequence is 13 residues long. CDR3 nucleotide sequence: TGTGCCAGCAGTCCGAGACAGGGGGCGACAGCTTTCTTT. This sequence encodes CASSPRQGATAFF.

The genes are TRBV9 and TRBJ2-2; D is perhaps TRBD1 (6 bases). CDR1 is SGDLS, CDR2 YYNGEE, per germline. Trimming left V 3 bases short and J 4 bases short, with 10 bases between. The CDR3 contains 14 residues. CDR3 sequence (DNA): TGTGCCAGCAGCGCTGGACAGTTCACCGGGGAGCTGTTTTTT. This encodes CASSAGQFTGELFF. The complete variable domain, with remaining parts taken from reference TRBV9 and TRBJ2-2, reads DSGVTQTPKHLITATGQRVTLRCSPRSGDLSVYWYQQSLDQGLQFLIQYYNGEERAKGNILERFSAQQFPDLHSELNLSSLELGDSALYFCASSAGQFTGELFFGEGSRLTVL.

The genes are TRBV11-2 and TRBJ1-1; 8 bases are shared with TRBD1. The CDR3 covers 17 residues. Trimming took 4 bases from V and 4 from J; bases not matched to a gene: 14. The germline gives CDR1 SGHAT, CDR2 FQNNGV. The CDR3 bases are TGTGCCAGCAGCTCTCCGACCGGACAGGGTAGGAGCACTGAAGCTTTCTTT. Translating gives CASSSPTGQGRSTEAFF.

J is TRBJ1-4 and V is TRBV2; the D gene is possibly TRBD1 (6 bases). From germline, CDR1 is SNHLY and CDR2 FYNNEI. The CDR3 covers 11 residues. Trimming stripped 8 bases from V and 17 bases from J, with 18 bases between. CDR3 sequence reads: CASGSGTSGFF. CDR3 bases: TGTGCCAGCGGGTCCGGGACATCGGGTTTTTTT.

V and J are TRBV9 and TRBJ2-3; 8 bases are a match to TRBD1. The length of the CDR3 is 18 residues. The V gene's germline CDR1 is SGDLS and CDR2 YYNGEE. The trim removed 0 bases at V and 0 bases at J, leaving 9 bases unmatched. The CDR3 region has the DNA TGTGCCAGCAGCGTAGACCCGGGACAGGTAACTAGCACAGATACGCAGTATTTT. This translates into CASSVDPGQVTSTDTQYF. Full variable domain (remainder filled in from reference TRBV9 and TRBJ2-3): DSGVTQTPKHLITATGQRVTLRCSPRSGDLSVYWYQQSLDQGLQFLIQYYNGEERAKGNILERFSAQQFPDLHSELNLSSLELGDSALYFCASSVDPGQVTSTDTQYFGPGTRLTVL.

This clone occurred a few times. V usage is TRBV6-1 and J usage is TRBJ1-4, with 8 bases aligning to TRBD1. The CDR3 has 15 amino acids. Looked up from germline, CDR1 is MNHNS and CDR2 is SASEGT. V lost 1 base and J lost 8; bases outside the gene matches: 6. CDR3 amino acids: CASSEGRTGNEKLFF. CDR3 DNA: TGTGCCAGCAGTGAAGGAAGGACAGGGAACGAAAAACTGTTTTTT.